The clone carrying this T cell receptor (beta chain) has a handful of counts. This table comes from immunoSEQ multiplex PCR, and its TCRdb copy is limited to in-frame clones, with some not included. The sample consists of a few hundred thousand clones, 88% of them appearing once. CDR1 and CDR2 from the germline V gene are SGDLS and YYNGEE. The CDR3 is 15 amino acids. The V and J ends lost 0 bases and 4 bases, in that order; junction bases with no gene match: 5. This sample was included in a study of blood T cell repertoires in COVID-19. V usage is TRBV9 and J usage is TRBJ1-2; TRBD1 aligns across 8 bases. This TCR was sampled from a woman between 18 and 30 years old who had recovered from COVID-19. Sample: PBMCs or T cells enriched from blood (not recorded which). CDR3 coding DNA: TGTGCCAGCAGCGTAGGTTCAGGGGGCGGCTATGGCTACACCTTC. This codes for CASSVGSGGGYGYTF.